This section outlines one T cell receptor beta chain sequence together with its context. The data were obtained in a study of blood T cell repertoires in COVID-19. The wider study: Spain, Italy and the United States supplied samples that represented acute and convalescent COVID-19. PBMCs, B-cell-depleted T cells, or T cells provided the cDNA or gDNA that made up the material.

This CDR3 comprises 15 residues. After removal of 3 bases from V and 7 bases from J, the junction contained 6 bases not matched to a gene. Germline values: CDR1 SGDLS, CDR2 YYNGEE. In the original processing: Reference gene primer amplification gave estimated nucleated cell counts. Assay: immunoSEQ multiplex PCR; the TCRdb copy retains only in-frame clones and omits some. The DNA was the basis for D and trimming; V, J and clone size are from that table. The data hold about 100,000 clones, with around 90% observed a single time. This TCR was recovered from a man aged 50 or older with acute or convalescent COVID-19. Sequenced sample: peripheral blood. The genes are TRBV9 and TRBJ2-2; 10 bases are shared with TRBD1. CDR3 nucleotides: TGTGCCAGCAGCGGGGACAGGGGTTATGGCGGGGAGCTGTTTTTT. It specifies CASSGDRGYGGELFF.